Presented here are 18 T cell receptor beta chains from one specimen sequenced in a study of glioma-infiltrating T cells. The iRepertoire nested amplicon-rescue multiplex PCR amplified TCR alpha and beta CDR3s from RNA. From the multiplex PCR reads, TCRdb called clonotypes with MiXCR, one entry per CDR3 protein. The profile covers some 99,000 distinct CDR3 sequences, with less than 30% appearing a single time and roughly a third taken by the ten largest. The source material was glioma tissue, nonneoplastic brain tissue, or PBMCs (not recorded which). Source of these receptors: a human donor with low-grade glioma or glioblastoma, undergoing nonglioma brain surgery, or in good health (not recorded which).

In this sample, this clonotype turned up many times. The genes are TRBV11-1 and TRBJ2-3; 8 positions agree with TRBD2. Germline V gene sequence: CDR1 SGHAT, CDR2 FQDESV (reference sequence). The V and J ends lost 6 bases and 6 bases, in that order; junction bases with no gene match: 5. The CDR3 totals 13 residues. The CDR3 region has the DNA TGTGCCAGCAGTGAGCGGGAGTCGGATACGCAGTATTTT. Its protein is CASSERESDTQYF.

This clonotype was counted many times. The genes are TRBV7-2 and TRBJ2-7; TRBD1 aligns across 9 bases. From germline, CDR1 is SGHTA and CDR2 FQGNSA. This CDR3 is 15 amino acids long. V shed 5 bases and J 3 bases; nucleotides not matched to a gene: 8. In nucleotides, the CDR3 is TGTGCCAGCAGCCCTACCGGGACAGGGATCTACGAGCAGTACTTC. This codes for CASSPTGTGIYEQYF. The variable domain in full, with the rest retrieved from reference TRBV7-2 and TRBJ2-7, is GAGVSQSPSNKVTEKGKDVELRCDPISGHTALYWYRQSLGQGLEFLIYFQGNSAPDKSGLPSDRFSAERTGGSVSTLTIQRTQQEDSAVYLCASSPTGTGIYEQYFGPGTRLTVT.

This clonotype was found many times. The CDR3 sequence is CASSEGWGGRGVYGYTF. The CDR3 nucleotides read TGTGCCAGCAGTGAGGGCTGGGGGGGGCGCGGTGTCTATGGCTACACCTTC. The chain employs TRBV25-1 and TRBJ1-2; tentative D call: TRBD1 (6 bases). CDR1 is MGHDK and CDR2 is SYGVNS in the germline V gene. The V and J ends lost 3 bases and 4 bases respectively, with 21 bases between them. There are 17 residues in the CDR3.

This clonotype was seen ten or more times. The CDR3 DNA reads TGCGCCAGCAGCCAAGATCGAAGGGAGCTATACAATGAGCAGTTCTTC. Amino acid sequence: CASSQDRRELYNEQFF. The chain combines TRBV4-3 with TRBJ2-1, with a possible D match to TRBD2 (5 bases). V was shortened by 0 bases and J by 4 bases, with 13 bases between the two germline ends. The CDR3 is made up of 16 amino acids. Germline V gives CDR1 LGHNA, CDR2 YSLEER.

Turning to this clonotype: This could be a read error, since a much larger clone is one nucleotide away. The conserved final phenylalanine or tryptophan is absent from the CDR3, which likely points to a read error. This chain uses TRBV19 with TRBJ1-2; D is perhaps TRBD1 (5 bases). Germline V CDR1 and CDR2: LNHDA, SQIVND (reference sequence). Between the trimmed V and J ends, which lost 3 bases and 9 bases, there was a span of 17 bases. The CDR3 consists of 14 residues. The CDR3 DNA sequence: TGTGCCAGTAGTATTTCCCGAGCAGAGGGACGCTACACCTTA. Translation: CASSISRAEGRYTL.

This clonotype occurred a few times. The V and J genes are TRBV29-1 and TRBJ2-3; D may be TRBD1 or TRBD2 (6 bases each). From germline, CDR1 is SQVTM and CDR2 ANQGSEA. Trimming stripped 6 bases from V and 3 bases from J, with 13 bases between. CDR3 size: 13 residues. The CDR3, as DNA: TGCAGCGTCGGGGGCGGGAAGACAGATACGCAGTATTTT. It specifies CSVGGGKTDTQYF.

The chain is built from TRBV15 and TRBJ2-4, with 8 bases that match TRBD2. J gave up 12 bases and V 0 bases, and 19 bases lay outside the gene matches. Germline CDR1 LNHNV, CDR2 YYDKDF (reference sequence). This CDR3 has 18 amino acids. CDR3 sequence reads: CATSRDSLAGGTKKNQYF. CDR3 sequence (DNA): TGTGCCACCAGCAGAGATAGTCTGGCGGGAGGAACCAAAAAGAATCAGTACTTC. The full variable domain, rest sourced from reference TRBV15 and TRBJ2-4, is DAMVIQNPRYQVTQFGKPVTLSCSQTLNHNVMYWYQQKSSQAPKLLFHYYDKDFNNEADTPDNFQSRRPNTSFCFLDIRSPGLGDTAMYLCATSRDSLAGGTKKNQYFGAGTRLSVL.

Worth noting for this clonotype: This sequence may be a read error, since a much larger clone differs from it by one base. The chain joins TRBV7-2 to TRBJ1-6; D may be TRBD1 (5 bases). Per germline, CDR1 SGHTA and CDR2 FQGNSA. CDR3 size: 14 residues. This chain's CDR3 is CARSFMGVNSPLHF. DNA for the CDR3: TGTGCCAGAAGCTTTATGGGGGTTAATTCACCCCTCCACTTT.

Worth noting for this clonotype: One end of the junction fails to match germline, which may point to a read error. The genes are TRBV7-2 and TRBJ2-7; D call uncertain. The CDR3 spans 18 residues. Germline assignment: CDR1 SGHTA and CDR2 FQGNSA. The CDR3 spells CAGSQVGLGPSLTYEQYF. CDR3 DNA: TGTGCCGGCAGCCAAGTGGGTCTTGGGCCCAGCCTAACCTACGAGCAGTACTTC.

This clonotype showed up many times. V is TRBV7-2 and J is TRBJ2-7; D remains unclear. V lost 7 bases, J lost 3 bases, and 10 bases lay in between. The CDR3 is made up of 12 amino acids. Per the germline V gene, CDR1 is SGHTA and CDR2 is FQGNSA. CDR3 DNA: TGTGCCAGCACTAGGACGGACTACGAGCAGTACTTC. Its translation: CASTRTDYEQYF.

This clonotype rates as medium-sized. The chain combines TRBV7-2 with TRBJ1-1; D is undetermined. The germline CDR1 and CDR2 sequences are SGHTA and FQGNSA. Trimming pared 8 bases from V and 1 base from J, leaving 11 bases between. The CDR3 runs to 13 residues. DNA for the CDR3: TGTGCCAGCGCTGCTATGACGAACACTGAAGCTTTCTTT. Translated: CASAAMTNTEAFF. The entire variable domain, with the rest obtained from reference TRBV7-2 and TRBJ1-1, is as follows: GAGVSQSPSNKVTEKGKDVELRCDPISGHTALYWYRQSLGQGLEFLIYFQGNSAPDKSGLPSDRFSAERTGGSVSTLTIQRTQQEDSAVYLCASAAMTNTEAFFGQGTRLTVV.

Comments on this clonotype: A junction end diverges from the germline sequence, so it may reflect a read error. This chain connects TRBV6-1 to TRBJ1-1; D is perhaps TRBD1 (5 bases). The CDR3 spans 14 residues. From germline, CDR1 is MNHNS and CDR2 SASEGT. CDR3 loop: CACSTTAGATEAFF. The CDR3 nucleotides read TGTGCCTGCAGTACGACAGCGGGAGCAACTGAAGCTTTCTTT.

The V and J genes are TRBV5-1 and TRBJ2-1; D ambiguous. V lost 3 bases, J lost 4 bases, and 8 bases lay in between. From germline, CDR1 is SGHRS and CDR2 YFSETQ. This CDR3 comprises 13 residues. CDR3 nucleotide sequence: TGCGCCAGCAGCTCTCAGTGTTACAATGAGCAGTTCTTC. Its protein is CASSSQCYNEQFF.

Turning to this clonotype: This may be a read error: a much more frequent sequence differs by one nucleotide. In nucleotides, the CDR3 is TGTGCCAGCAGCCCTTCGACAGGAGAATTTAGCAATCAGACCCAGCATTTT. It yields the protein CASSPSTGEFSNQTQHF. The J gene is TRBJ1-5, the V gene TRBV12-3 or TRBV12-4; D perhaps matches TRBD1 (6 bases). The CDR3 has 17 amino acids.

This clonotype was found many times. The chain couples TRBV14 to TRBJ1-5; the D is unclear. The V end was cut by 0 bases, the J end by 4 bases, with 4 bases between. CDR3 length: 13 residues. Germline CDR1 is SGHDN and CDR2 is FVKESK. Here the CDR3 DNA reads TGTGCCAGCAGCCAAGATGGTAATCAGCCCCAGCATTTT. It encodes CASSQDGNQPQHF. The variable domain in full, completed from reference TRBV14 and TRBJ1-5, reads EAGVTQFPSHSVIEKGQTVTLRCDPISGHDNLYWYRRVMGKEIKFLLHFVKESKQDESGMPNNRFLAERTGGTYSTLKVQPAELEDSGVYFCASSQDGNQPQHFGDGTRLSIL.

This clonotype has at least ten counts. DNA for the CDR3: TGTGCCAGTAGTGTAGGAGGGACCTATGGCTACACCTTC. Protein sequence: CASSVGGTYGYTF. The chain carries TRBV19 and TRBJ1-2, with a possible D match to TRBD1 (5 bases). V dropped 5 bases and J dropped 4 bases, with 11 bases sitting between them. The CDR3 is 13 residues long. The V gene's germline CDR1 is LNHDA and CDR2 SQIVND (reference sequence).

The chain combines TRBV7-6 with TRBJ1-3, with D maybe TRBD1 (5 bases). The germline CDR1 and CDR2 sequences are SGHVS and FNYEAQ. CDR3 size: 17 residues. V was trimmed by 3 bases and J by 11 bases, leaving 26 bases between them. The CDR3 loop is CASSLRGGSTSGDAIYF. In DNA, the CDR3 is TGTGCCAGCAGCTTGAGGGGTGGAAGCACCTCTGGAGACGCCATATATTTT. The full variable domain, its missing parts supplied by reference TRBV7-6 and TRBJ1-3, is GAGVSQSPRYKVTKRGQDVALRCDPISGHVSLYWYRQALGQGPEFLTYFNYEAQQDKSGLPNDRFSAERPEGSISTLTIQRTEQRDSAMYRCASSLRGGSTSGDAIYFGEGSWLTVV.

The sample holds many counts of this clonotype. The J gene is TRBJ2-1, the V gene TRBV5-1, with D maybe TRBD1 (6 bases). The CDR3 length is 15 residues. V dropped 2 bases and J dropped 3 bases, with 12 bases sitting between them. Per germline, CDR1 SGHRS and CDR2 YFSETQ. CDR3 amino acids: CASSFSTTGYNEQFF. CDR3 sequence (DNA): TGCGCCAGCAGCTTCTCTACGACAGGCTACAATGAGCAGTTCTTC.